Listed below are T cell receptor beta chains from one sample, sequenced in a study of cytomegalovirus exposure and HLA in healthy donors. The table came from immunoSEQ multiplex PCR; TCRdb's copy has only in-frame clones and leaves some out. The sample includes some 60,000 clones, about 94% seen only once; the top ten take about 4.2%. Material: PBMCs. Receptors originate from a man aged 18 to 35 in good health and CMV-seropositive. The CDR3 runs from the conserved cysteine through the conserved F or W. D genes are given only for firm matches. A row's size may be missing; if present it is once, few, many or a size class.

CASSPRTGLEAFF | TGTGCCAGCAGCCCCAGGACAGGGCTTGAAGCTTTCTTT | 13 | TRBJ1-1 | . | TRBV7-2 | TRBD1
CAIPSQRQETQYF | TGCGCCATCCCGAGTCAGCGGCAAGAGACCCAGTACTTC | 13 | TRBJ2-5 | . | TRBV10-1 | .
CASSGASGAGTEAFF | TGCGCCAGCAGCGGCGCCTCAGGGGCGGGCACTGAAGCTTTCTTT | 15 | TRBJ1-1 | . | TRBV5-1 | .
CASSLGLAGAPAISYEQYF | TGCGCCAGCAGCTTGGGGCTAGCGGGTGCCCCTGCCATTTCCTACGAGCAGTACTTC | 19 | TRBJ2-7 | once | TRBV5-1 | TRBD2
CASSRRGEQYF | TGTGCCAGCAGTCGCAGGGGCGAGCAGTACTTC | 11 | TRBJ2-7 | . | TRBV6-5 | .
CASSQRTGTDGYTF | TGTGCCAGCAGCCAAAGGACAGGGACCGATGGCTACACCTTC | 14 | TRBJ1-2 | . | TRBV4-2 | TRBD1
CASKPGVMGDTQYF | TGTGCCAGCAAACCGGGAGTTATGGGAGATACGCAGTATTTT | 14 | TRBJ2-3 | . | TRBV9 | .
CASSLLAGTGELFF | TGTGCCAGCAGCTTATTGGCGGGAACCGGGGAGCTGTTTTTT | 14 | TRBJ2-2 | . | TRBV11-2 | .
CASSEALATYEQYF | TGTGCCAGCAGTGAAGCCCTAGCGACCTACGAGCAGTACTTC | 14 | TRBJ2-7 | . | TRBV2 | .
CASSDRTGGYTF | TGTGCCAGCAGCGACCGGACAGGCGGCTACACCTTC | 12 | TRBJ1-2 | . | TRBV9 | TRBD1
CASSSHQGSYEQYF | TGTGCCAGCAGCTCACACCAGGGTAGCTACGAGCAGTACTTC | 14 | TRBJ2-7 | once | TRBV7-6 | .
CASSRTGEEAEQYF | TGTGCCAGCAGCAGGACAGGTGAAGAGGCCGAGCAGTACTTC | 14 | TRBJ2-7 | . | TRBV7-3 | TRBD1
CASSQVSGVYEQYF | TGCGCCAGCAGCCAAGTTAGCGGCGTCTACGAGCAGTACTTC | 14 | TRBJ2-7 | . | TRBV4-3 | .
CASSGAGGNTDTQYF | TGTGCCAGCAGTGGGGCGGGGGGGAACACAGATACGCAGTATTTT | 15 | TRBJ2-3 | . | TRBV2 | TRBD2
CAWSVQRSGANVLTF | TGTGCCTGGAGTGTACAACGATCTGGGGCCAACGTCCTGACTTTC | 15 | TRBJ2-6 | . | TRBV30 | .
CASTPTGPYEKLFF | TGTGCCAGCACACCCACAGGGCCCTACGAAAAACTGTTTTTT | 14 | TRBJ1-4 | once | TRBV6-1 | .
CASRGQGANGYTF | TGTGCCAGCAGAGGCCAGGGGGCAAATGGCTACACCTTC | 13 | TRBJ1-2 | . | TRBV28 | TRBD1
CASTPLPAGVYDEQFF | TGTGCCAGCACCCCCCTACCAGCGGGGGTTTATGATGAGCAGTTCTTC | 16 | TRBJ2-1 | . | TRBV27 | TRBD2
CASSRDTYLVNEQYF | TGTGCCAGCAGTCGGGACACTTACCTAGTCAACGAGCAGTACTTC | 15 | TRBJ2-7 | . | TRBV2 | .
CASSVSGRGTDTQYF | TGTGCCAGCAGCGTTAGCGGTCGTGGCACAGATACGCAGTATTTT | 15 | TRBJ2-3 | . | TRBV9 | .
CASSLVGGAGDTQYF | TGTGCCAGCAGCTTAGTAGGGGGGGCGGGGGATACGCAGTATTTT | 15 | TRBJ2-3 | . | TRBV7-8 | .
CASTAGTGDSGANVLTF | TGTGCCAGCACCGCCGGGACAGGGGACTCTGGGGCCAACGTCCTGACTTTC | 17 | TRBJ2-6 | . | TRBV25-1 | TRBD1
CASREPRYSNQPQHF | TGTGCCAGCAGAGAGCCACGCTATAGCAATCAGCCCCAGCATTTT | 15 | TRBJ1-5 | . | TRBV28 | .
CASSSTDTQYF | TGTGCCAGCAGTTCAACAGATACGCAGTATTTT | 11 | TRBJ2-3 | once | TRBV28 | .
CASRGGGTEQFF | TGTGCCAGCAGAGGGGGGGGGACTGAGCAGTTCTTC | 12 | TRBJ2-1 | once | TRBV25-1 | .
CASSLFGTNYGYTF | TGTGCCAGCAGTTTATTTGGCACTAACTATGGCTACACCTTC | 14 | TRBJ1-2 | . | TRBV27 | .
CASSKTGSTDTQYF | TGTGCCAGCAGCAAGACAGGGAGTACAGATACGCAGTATTTT | 14 | TRBJ2-3 | . | TRBV5-6 | TRBD1
CASSVGPRGYGYTF | TGTGCCAGCAGTGTCGGGCCCCGGGGGTATGGCTACACCTTC | 14 | TRBJ1-2 | . | TRBV6-5 | .
CASSPTLNRVPSYEQYF | TGTGCCAGCTCACCAACCCTAAACAGGGTACCCTCCTACGAGCAGTACTTC | 17 | TRBJ2-7 | . | TRBV18 | .
CASSSTRVAGFGEQYF | TGTGCCAGCAGCTCAACCAGGGTAGCGGGGTTCGGGGAGCAGTACTTC | 16 | TRBJ2-7 | . | TRBV7-8 | TRBD2
CASSPVALSSSYNEQFF | TGCGCCAGCAGCCCAGTAGCGCTGTCCAGCTCCTACAATGAGCAGTTCTTC | 17 | TRBJ2-1 | . | TRBV4-3 | .
CASSTQSTDTQYF | TGTGCCAGTAGTACTCAGAGCACAGATACGCAGTATTTT | 13 | TRBJ2-3 | . | TRBV19 | .
CASTMKIAGVNTGELFF | TGTGCCAGTACTATGAAAATAGCGGGAGTGAACACCGGGGAGCTGTTTTTT | 17 | TRBJ2-2 | . | TRBV19 | TRBD2
CASNGEDYGYTF | TGTGCCAGCAACGGGGAGGACTATGGCTACACCTTC | 12 | TRBJ1-2 | . | TRBV5-4 | .
CASRYRKGGRAGGYTF | TGTGCCAGCAGATACCGGAAGGGGGGGCGCGCGGGTGGCTACACCTTC | 16 | TRBJ1-2 | . | TRBV28 | .
CAISESFSSGSTRDTQYF | TGTGCCATCAGTGAGTCCTTTTCCAGCGGCTCAACTCGGGATACGCAGTATTTT | 18 | TRBJ2-3 | . | TRBV10-3 | .
CSVGGRSSYEQYF | TGCAGCGTTGGCGGGAGGAGCTCCTACGAGCAGTACTTC | 13 | TRBJ2-7 | once | TRBV29-1 | TRBD2
CASYSGNTIYF | TGTGCCAGCTACTCTGGAAACACCATATATTTT | 11 | TRBJ1-3 | . | TRBV6-5 | .
CASSHPRQGARETQYF | TGTGCCAGCAGCCACCCGCGACAGGGGGCTCGAGAGACCCAGTACTTC | 16 | TRBJ2-5 | . | TRBV11-1 | TRBD1
CASSNTGRVAFF | TGTGCCAGCAGTAACACAGGGAGAGTAGCTTTCTTT | 12 | TRBJ1-1 | once | TRBV6-5 | .
CASSLGDSGYGYTF | TGTGCCAGCAGTTTAGGGGACAGCGGTTATGGCTACACCTTC | 14 | TRBJ1-2 | few | TRBV28 | TRBD1
CASSPKSRGSPLHF | TGTGCCAGCAGCCCCAAGTCCCGGGGTTCACCCCTCCACTTT | 14 | TRBJ1-6 | once | TRBV11-3 | .
CASSIRGQYNEQFF | TGTGCCAGCAGTATCAGGGGGCAGTACAATGAGCAGTTCTTC | 14 | TRBJ2-1 | . | TRBV27 | TRBD1
CATSRQGENEKLFF | TGTGCCACCAGCAGACAGGGGGAGAATGAAAAACTGTTTTTT | 14 | TRBJ1-4 | . | TRBV15 | TRBD1
CASSPGQVMTTEAFF | TGTGCCAGCAGCCCAGGACAGGTTATGACCACTGAAGCTTTCTTT | 15 | TRBJ1-1 | once | TRBV7-9 | TRBD1
CASSFMPGTPSSTDTQYF | TGTGCCAGCAGCTTTATGCCCGGGACACCTTCTAGCACAGATACGCAGTATTTT | 18 | TRBJ2-3 | . | TRBV7-2 | .
CASTQTGAATEAFF | TGTGCCAGCACACAGACAGGGGCCGCCACTGAAGCTTTCTTT | 14 | TRBJ1-1 | . | TRBV2 | TRBD1
CASSGDTYYGYTF | TGTGCCAGCAGCGGGGACACCTACTATGGCTACACCTTC | 13 | TRBJ1-2 | . | TRBV27 | .
CASSRGTSTYEQYF | TGTGCCAGCAGTCGGGGGACTAGCACCTACGAGCAGTACTTC | 14 | TRBJ2-7 | . | TRBV6-5 | TRBD2
CASSLPGQESTGELFF | TGTGCCAGCAGTTTACCGGGACAGGAAAGCACCGGGGAGCTGTTTTTT | 16 | TRBJ2-2 | once | TRBV28 | TRBD1
CASSPGLADYNEQFF | TGCGCCAGCAGCCCGGGACTAGCGGATTACAATGAGCAGTTCTTC | 15 | TRBJ2-1 | . | TRBV5-1 | TRBD2
CASSPRSGQGITGELFF | TGTGCCAGCTCACCACGATCGGGACAGGGGATTACCGGGGAGCTGTTTTTT | 17 | TRBJ2-2 | . | TRBV18 | TRBD1
CASSLLPTGDEQFF | TGTGCCAGCAGCCTCCTTCCGACCGGGGATGAGCAGTTCTTC | 14 | TRBJ2-1 | . | TRBV11-3 | .
CATSSGGRFYEQYF | TGTGCCACTTCTAGCGGTGGGAGATTCTACGAGCAGTACTTC | 14 | TRBJ2-7 | . | TRBV6-5 | TRBD2
CASSQVLQATSGANVLTF | TGCGCCAGCAGCCAAGTTCTACAGGCTACCTCTGGGGCCAACGTCCTGACTTTC | 18 | TRBJ2-6 | . | TRBV4-3 | .